This is a list of T cell receptor beta chains from one sample in a study of T cells in localized non-small cell lung cancer. Profiled with immunoSEQ multiplex PCR; TCRdb holds only in-frame clones, not every one. The data contain about 70,000 clones, roughly nine tenths of them singletons. The sample in question was peripheral blood, obtained before any cancer treatment. The receptors come from a male donor at least 60 years old with stage III squamous cell lung carcinoma. Both conserved end residues are part of each CDR3. D genes are given only for firm matches. Size is omitted from some rows. Given values are once, few, many or a class for expanded clones.

cdr3_aa cdr3_nt d_call j_call v_call clone_size
CASSRRQDHEKLFF TGTGCCAGCAGCAGACGACAGGACCATGAAAAACTGTTTTTT . TRBJ1-4 TRBV5-8 .
CASSLVGTSSEAFF TGCGCCAGCAGCTTGGTCGGGACGAGTTCGGAAGCTTTCTTT . TRBJ1-1 TRBV5-1 .
CASSVEEFRNSPLHF TGTGCCAGCAGCGTAGAGGAGTTCCGTAATTCACCCCTCCACTTT . TRBJ1-6 TRBV9 .
CASSSGGNNSPLHF TGTGCCAGCAGCTCGGGGGGGAATAATTCACCCCTCCACTTT . TRBJ1-6 TRBV7-8 .
CASSLRLGTDTQYF TGTGCCAGCAGCTTAAGACTAGGCACAGATACGCAGTATTTT . TRBJ2-3 TRBV7-2 .
CAITGGTGELFF TGTGCCATAACGGGGGGTACCGGGGAGCTGTTTTTT TRBD2 TRBJ2-2 TRBV6-6 .
CASSRDGGNSPLHF TGCGCCAGCAGCAGAGACGGGGGGAACTCACCCCTCCACTTT . TRBJ1-6 TRBV5-1 few
CAWSPGATLTDTQYF TGTGCCTGGAGTCCCGGGGCTACTCTCACAGATACGCAGTATTTT . TRBJ2-3 TRBV30 few
CASSEGVNQPQHF TGTGCCAGCAGCGAGGGGGTTAATCAGCCCCAGCATTTT . TRBJ1-5 TRBV5-5 .
CASSQAGLAGGPGTGELFF TGCGCCAGCAGCCAAGCGGGACTAGCGGGGGGGCCAGGGACCGGGGAGCTGTTTTTT TRBD2 TRBJ2-2 TRBV4-3 .
CASSTEGGIGEQFF TGTGCCAGCAGTACGGAAGGGGGGATCGGTGAGCAGTTCTTC . TRBJ2-1 TRBV6-6 .
CASSPDGRGETQYF TGCGCCAGCAGCCCCGACGGTCGGGGAGAGACCCAGTACTTC . TRBJ2-5 TRBV10-1 .
CASSLYRRANTEAFF TGTGCCAGCAGCTTATACAGGAGAGCGAACACTGAAGCTTTCTTT . TRBJ1-1 TRBV7-2 .
CASSQGPQGIGYGYTF TGTGCCAGCAGCCAAGGACCACAGGGGATCGGCTATGGCTACACCTTC TRBD1 TRBJ1-2 TRBV4-2 .
CASRPATGKGTEAFF TGTGCCAGCAGACCCGCGACAGGGAAAGGCACTGAAGCTTTCTTT TRBD1 TRBJ1-1 TRBV28 .
CASSQGTGTGELFF TGTGCCAGCAGCCAAGGGACAGGGACCGGGGAGCTGTTTTTT TRBD1 TRBJ2-2 TRBV14 .
CASSQDGGTRQFF TGCGCCAGCAGCCAAGATGGCGGGACTAGGCAGTTCTTC TRBD2 TRBJ2-1 TRBV4-1 .
CASSQHLSSPGANVLTF TGCGCCAGCAGCCAGCACCTGTCGTCCCCTGGGGCCAACGTCCTGACTTTC . TRBJ2-6 TRBV4-3 .
CASSQDRQGGNYGYTF TGTGCCAGCAGCCAAGATCGACAGGGAGGTAACTATGGCTACACCTTC TRBD1 TRBJ1-2 TRBV4-2 .
CASTPLVGSYGYTF TGCGCCAGCACCCCTCTAGTCGGGTCCTATGGCTACACCTTC . TRBJ1-2 TRBV4-1 .
CASSPQGRVGEKLFF TGCGCCAGCAGCCCACAGGGGAGGGTGGGTGAAAAACTGTTTTTT TRBD1 TRBJ1-4 TRBV5-1 few
CSTPGHETQYF TGCAGCACCCCGGGTCACGAGACCCAGTACTTC . TRBJ2-5 TRBV29-1 .
CASSDQGRGETQYF TGTGCCAGCAGCGACCAGGGACGCGGGGAGACCCAGTACTTC . TRBJ2-5 TRBV5-4 .
CASSSGGDQPQHF TGTGCCAGTAGCTCGGGGGGGGATCAGCCCCAGCATTTT . TRBJ1-5 TRBV19 .
CASSRGPNTEAFF TGTGCCAGCAGCCGAGGGCCGAACACTGAAGCTTTCTTT . TRBJ1-1 TRBV7-9 .
CASWGGRGRETEAFF TGTGCCAGCTGGGGGGGCAGGGGGCGCGAAACTGAAGCTTTCTTT TRBD1 TRBJ1-1 TRBV6-1 .
CASSLGTAFSGANVLTF TGCGCCAGCAGCTTGGGCACAGCTTTCTCTGGGGCCAACGTCCTGACTTTC . TRBJ2-6 TRBV5-1 .
CASSLVAGELFF TGTGCCAGCAGCTTAGTAGCCGGGGAGCTGTTTTTT . TRBJ2-2 TRBV13 few
CATSRKRDRVNEQFF TGTGCCACCAGCAGAAAACGGGACAGGGTCAATGAGCAGTTCTTC TRBD1 TRBJ2-1 TRBV15 .
CASSQGSSNQPQHF TGTGCCAGCTCCCAGGGGAGTAGCAATCAGCCCCAGCATTTT . TRBJ1-5 TRBV6-6 .
CASSYRASVYNEQFF TGTGCCAGCAGTTACAGGGCTAGCGTCTACAATGAGCAGTTCTTC . TRBJ2-1 TRBV6-5 .
CASSPQGEGYGYTF TGTGCCAGCTCACCACAGGGGGAAGGGTATGGCTACACCTTC . TRBJ1-2 TRBV18 few
CASSLVLRQETQYF TGTGCCAGCAGCTTAGTCCTGCGGCAAGAGACCCAGTACTTC . TRBJ2-5 TRBV7-2 .
CASSSRGMDAFF TGTGCCAGCAGCTCCAGGGGGATGGATGCTTTCTTT TRBD1 TRBJ1-1 TRBV11-2 .
CASSKVTSKETQYF TGTGCCAGCAGCAAAGTGACTTCGAAAGAGACCCAGTACTTC . TRBJ2-5 TRBV21-1 .